This TCR beta chain was retrieved from a study of shared T cell receptors in the human thymus. There are 18 residues in the CDR3. Trimming cost V 0 bases and J 1 base; bases outside gene matches: 8. The V gene's germline CDR1 is MNHEY and CDR2 SMNVEV (reference sequence). Measured with immunoSEQ multiplex PCR; TCRdb has only the in-frame clones, and not every one. The repertoire holds over 450,000 clones, with approximately 78% as singletons. The same sample was also used in a study of human thymus T cells.

The J gene is TRBJ2-4, the V gene TRBV27, with TRBD1 identical over 8 bases. The clonotype originates from a boy in the first two years of life with a congenital heart defect. The specimen was thymocytes. The DNA for the CDR3 is TGTGCCAGCAGTTTATCCGGCGACAGGGGATTCGCCAAAAACATTCAGTACTTC. This translates into CASSLSGDRGFAKNIQYF.